One sample yielded the 17 T cell receptor beta chains listed below, sequenced in a study of blood T cell repertoires in COVID-19. Produced via immunoSEQ multiplex PCR; TCRdb's table is partial and in-frame only. The repertoire holds about 500,000 clones, with 70% to 90% as singletons. Sequenced: peripheral blood. All receptors derive from a woman in her forties or fifties with COVID-19, enrolled during active disease.

The V gene is TRBV11-3, the J gene TRBJ2-2, with D possibly TRBD1 on 5 matching bases. The CDR3 is 14 amino acids. The germline CDR1 and CDR2 sequences are SGHNT and YENEEA. Trimming took 5 bases from V and 1 from J, leaving 8 bases between them. Written as DNA, the CDR3 is TGTGCCAGCAGCCTCACAGGGAACACCGGGGAGCTGTTTTTT. Its translation is CASSLTGNTGELFF.

The gene calls are TRBV19 and TRBJ1-5; D not resolved. The germline V gene has CDR1 LNHDA and CDR2 SQIVND (reference sequence). V was cut by 3 bases and J by 3 bases, with 15 bases left in between. The CDR3 length is 16 residues. The CDR3 coding sequence is TGTGCCAGTAGTATCTCCCTCAACGGTTACAATCAGCCCCAGCATTTT. Protein: CASSISLNGYNQPQHF.

The chain carries TRBV6-5 and TRBJ1-4, with 10 positions matching TRBD1. The germline V gene has CDR1 MNHEY and CDR2 SVGAGI. CDR3 size: 14 residues. J lost 4 bases, V lost 5 bases, and 1 base had no gene match. The CDR3 DNA reads TGTGCCAGCAGTCGGACAGGGGGTAATGAAAAACTGTTTTTT. It yields the protein CASSRTGGNEKLFF.

V gene TRBV4-2 combines with J gene TRBJ2-5, with 15 bases identical to TRBD2. Germline V CDR1 and CDR2: LGHNA, YNFKEQ. The ends lost 3 bases at V and 5 bases at J; junction bases unmatched: 7. CDR3 length: 17 residues. Written as DNA, the CDR3 is TGTGCCAGCAGCCACTACTACGGGACTAGCGGGGGGGAGACCCAGTACTTC. This gives the protein CASSHYYGTSGGETQYF.

The chain employs TRBV19 and TRBJ2-3, with D possibly TRBD2 on 5 matching bases. The V gene's germline CDR1 is LNHDA and CDR2 SQIVND (reference sequence). V was cut by 6 bases and J by 2 bases, with 15 bases left in between. The length of the CDR3 is 15 residues. CDR3 in amino acids: CASSVGGSPTDTQYF. The CDR3 DNA follows: TGTGCCAGTAGCGTCGGAGGTAGCCCCACAGATACGCAGTATTTT.

V is TRBV6-1 and J is TRBJ2-7; D is uncertain. This CDR3 spans 14 amino acids. CDR1 and CDR2 (germline): MNHNS, SASEGT. The V end was cut by 2 bases, the J end by 1 base, with 9 bases between. CDR3 amino acids: CASSELVSSYEQYF. The CDR3 DNA sequence: TGTGCCAGCAGTGAATTGGTCAGTTCCTACGAGCAGTACTTC.

The chain links TRBV27 to TRBJ2-3; 7 bases map to TRBD2. This CDR3 is 16 amino acids long. Unmatched junction bases numbered 6, after V lost 0 bases and J lost 3 bases. Per the germline V gene, CDR1 is MNHEY and CDR2 is SMNVEV (reference sequence). The CDR3 DNA is TGTGCCAGCAGTTTATCGGGGGGGGGAGGAACAGATACGCAGTATTTT. Its translation: CASSLSGGGGTDTQYF.

This chain connects TRBV6-6 to TRBJ1-1; D uncertain. The CDR3 loop spans 16 amino acids. The V end lost 5 bases, the J end lost 1 base, and 17 bases lay between the germline ends. CDR1 and CDR2 from the germline V gene are MNHNY and SVGAGI (reference sequence). The CDR3 loop reads CASSQHTTGGNTEAFF. The DNA for the CDR3 is TGTGCCAGCAGTCAGCACACCACTGGAGGGAACACTGAAGCTTTCTTT.

The rearrangement links TRBV9 to TRBJ2-7, with 7 bases matching TRBD1. This CDR3 is 13 amino acids long. Trimming removed 6 bases from V and 7 bases from J; junction bases left unmatched: 10. The germline V gene encodes CDR1 SGDLS and CDR2 YYNGEE. The CDR3 DNA sequence: TGTGCCAGCACCCCGACAGGGATGGGAGAGCAGTACTTC. This encodes CASTPTGMGEQYF.

This sequence joins TRBV7-6 and TRBJ1-5, with a possible D match to TRBD1 (6 bases). Trimming took 1 base from V and 3 from J, leaving 10 bases between them. Germline V gives CDR1 SGHVS, CDR2 FNYEAQ. This CDR3 has 15 amino acids. The CDR3, as DNA: TGTGCCAGCAGCTTAGGTCCAGGGGTCAATCAGCCCCAGCATTTT. It yields the protein CASSLGPGVNQPQHF.

The chain joins TRBV19 to TRBJ1-1, with D perhaps matching TRBD1 (5 bases). CDR3 length equals 11 residues. Trimming removed 3 bases at V and 6 bases at J, with 5 bases between. Per germline, CDR1 LNHDA and CDR2 SQIVND (reference sequence). CDR3: CASSMGPEAFF. Here the CDR3 DNA reads TGTGCCAGTAGTATGGGGCCTGAAGCTTTCTTT.

J is TRBJ1-6 and V is TRBV6-4; 9 nucleotides align to TRBD1. This CDR3 region has 15 residues. Germline V gene lookup returns CDR1 MRHNA and CDR2 SNTAGT. Losses at the gene ends were 6 bases for V and 4 bases for J; bases not matched to a gene: 4. The CDR3 here is CASSSGTGYNSPLHF. The DNA for the CDR3 is TGTGCCAGCAGCTCCGGGACAGGGTATAATTCACCCCTCCACTTT.

This clone was picked up one time. The V gene is TRBV19, the J gene TRBJ1-1; no reliable D call. The V and J ends lost 7 bases and 4 bases respectively, with 22 bases between them. The CDR3 runs to 16 residues. CDR1 is LNHDA, CDR2 SQIVND, per germline (reference sequence). The CDR3 spells CASILTPGFRSTEAFF. CDR3 coding DNA: TGTGCCAGTATCCTCACCCCGGGGTTCAGGAGCACTGAAGCTTTCTTT.

The J gene is TRBJ1-2, the V gene TRBV5-1; 8 nucleotides agree with TRBD1. The CDR3 has 14 amino acids. Germline CDR1 is SGHRS and CDR2 is YFSETQ. V lost 4 bases, J lost 6 bases, and 8 bases stayed unmatched. CDR3 nucleotides: TGCGCCAGCAGCCAGACAGGGGCCCAAGATGGCTACACCTTC. This translates into CASSQTGAQDGYTF.

The chain employs TRBV6-5 and TRBJ2-7; 8 positions agree with TRBD1. J was trimmed by 8 bases and V by 6 bases; bases with no gene match: 12. Per the germline V gene, CDR1 is MNHEY and CDR2 is SVGAGI. The CDR3 runs 14 residues. The CDR3 coding sequence is TGTGCCAGCAGAGCTTTCGAACAGGGGGGTCAGCAGTACTTC. Its protein is CASRAFEQGGQQYF.

The rearrangement links TRBV5-1 to TRBJ1-2, with D perhaps TRBD1 (5 bases). This CDR3 is 18 amino acids long. Per the germline V gene, CDR1 is SGHRS and CDR2 is YFSETQ. Trimming pared 2 bases from V and 0 bases from J, leaving 20 bases between. Written as DNA, the CDR3 is TGCGCCAGCAGCTTTGGTATCGACAGCCGAATACCTAACTATGGCTACACCTTC. It yields the protein CASSFGIDSRIPNYGYTF.

This CDR3 is CASSPRLAGGKDEQFF. CDR3 DNA: TGTGCCAGCAGCCCGCGCCTAGCGGGGGGTAAGGATGAGCAGTTCTTC. This chain joins TRBV14 and TRBJ2-1; 11 positions match TRBD2. The J segment lost 8 bases and the V segment lost 4 bases, leaving 10 bases of the junction unmatched. Germline V gene data show CDR1 as SGHDN and CDR2 as FVKESK. The CDR3 extends over 16 amino acids.